This T cell receptor (beta chain) is drawn from a study of yellow fever vaccine responses in identical twins (dated by TCRdb to between 2017 and 2018). Study-level background: The study precisely tracked vaccine-responding T cell clones in identical twins.

V gives up 2 bases and J gives up 0 bases, and the segment between their germline ends measures 10 bases. CDR1 MNHEY and CDR2 SVGAGI were looked up in the germline V gene. The CDR3 has 15 amino acids, counting the end cysteine and phenylalanine. The CDR3 DNA has 45 bases and is translated from base 1. Library prep was done by RT-PCR. The sequencing machine was an Illumina HiSeq 2500. Clones were called with MiXCR by TCRdb after fastp trimmed the public reads at Q25, and only in-frame beta chains were retained. Rows are combined by CDR3 protein, so each entry shows the most common genes and DNA. This sample holds 20,000 or so distinct CDR3 sequences; under 75% were observed only once. The ten top clones hold about 2.5% of the sample. As to this clonotype: What this receptor recognizes is not known. No per-base quality is available; no much larger clone lies one base away.

General study outcomes and caveats: According to the authors, in identical twins the way T cells responded to vaccination appeared partly convergent and partly personalized.

Source: T cells from blood (PBMCs), unsorted or a sorted subset (not recorded which), taken before or after yellow fever vaccination (not recorded which). This TCR was recovered from a woman younger than 35 who received the yellow fever vaccine. Donor details come from another sample of the same person, matched by shared clones. The sequence joins TRBV6-5 to TRBJ1-1, and TRBD1 may be the D gene, going by 5 matching bases. This receptor carries the CDR3 CASSYAGLVNTEAFF. Read as DNA, the sequence is TGTGCCAGCAGTTACGCGGGGCTTGTGAACACTGAAGCTTTCTTT.